The 5 T cell receptor beta chains below come from one sample, sequenced in a study of response to subunit inactivated influenza vaccine. Each CDR3 protein is one row after TCRdb ran MiXCR on the RT-PCR reads. This sample has just under 550,000 distinct CDR3 sequences, with less than 25% found just once. These same data were also listed under a study on T cells expressing NK-cell markers. Per that study: 5'RACE template switching built TCR beta cDNA with unique molecular identifiers.

The source material was CD4+ T cells sorted from PBMCs, sampled roughly 13 days after vaccination. All receptors derive from a man aged 45-65 years who received an inactivated influenza vaccine.

The rearrangement uses TRBV20-1 and TRBJ2-1; D might be TRBD2 (5 bases). This CDR3 has 16 amino acids. Trimming stripped 1 base from V and 0 bases from J, with 13 bases between. Germline CDR1 and CDR2: DFQATT and SNEGSKA (reference sequence). The CDR3 protein is CSARGRTVRSYNEQFF. CDR3 nucleotides: TGCAGTGCTAGAGGCCGGACTGTTCGCTCCTACAATGAGCAGTTCTTC.

This clonotype was seen only a few times. The chain combines TRBV7-2 with TRBJ1-6; D gene uncertain. Germline V CDR1 and CDR2: SGHTA, FQGNSA. The CDR3 length is 13 residues. Trimming removed 2 bases from V and 10 bases from J, with 9 bases in between. The CDR3 DNA follows: TGTGCCAGCAGCTTATTCTTCCTCTCACCCCTCCACTTT. Translating it yields CASSLFFLSPLHF. Full variable domain (remainder filled in from reference TRBV7-2 and TRBJ1-6): GAGVSQSPSNKVTEKGKDVELRCDPISGHTALYWYRQSLGQGLEFLIYFQGNSAPDKSGLPSDRFSAERTGGSVSTLTIQRTQQEDSAVYLCASSLFFLSPLHFGNGTRLTVT.

The chain joins TRBV6-5 to TRBJ2-1, with D perhaps matching TRBD2 (5 bases). CDR1 MNHEY and CDR2 SVGAGI come from the germline V gene. V lost 0 bases and J 5 bases, leaving 11 bases between the germline ends. This CDR3 spans 15 amino acids. CDR3 amino acids: CASSYSLATHNEQFF. The CDR3 coding sequence is TGTGCCAGCAGTTACTCCCTAGCTACTCACAATGAGCAGTTCTTC.

This clonotype was counted ten times or more. The CDR3 sequence is CASSPGQGPSPLHF. CDR3 DNA sequence: TGTGCCAGCAGTCCGGGACAGGGACCATCACCCCTCCACTTT. The chain couples TRBV12-3 or TRBV12-4 to TRBJ1-6; TRBD1 matches 9 bases. The CDR3 length is 14 residues. V dropped 5 bases and J dropped 10; count of bases not matched to a gene: 6.

The rearrangement links TRBV28 to TRBJ2-7, with 7 bases matching TRBD2. V was clipped by 5 bases and J by 3 bases; unmatched bases: 7. The CDR3 sequence is 14 residues long. Germline-derived CDR1 and CDR2 are MDHEN and SYDVKM. The CDR3 nucleotides read TGTGCCAGCAGTCCGGGAGGAACTATCTACGAGCAGTACTTC. Its protein is CASSPGGTIYEQYF.